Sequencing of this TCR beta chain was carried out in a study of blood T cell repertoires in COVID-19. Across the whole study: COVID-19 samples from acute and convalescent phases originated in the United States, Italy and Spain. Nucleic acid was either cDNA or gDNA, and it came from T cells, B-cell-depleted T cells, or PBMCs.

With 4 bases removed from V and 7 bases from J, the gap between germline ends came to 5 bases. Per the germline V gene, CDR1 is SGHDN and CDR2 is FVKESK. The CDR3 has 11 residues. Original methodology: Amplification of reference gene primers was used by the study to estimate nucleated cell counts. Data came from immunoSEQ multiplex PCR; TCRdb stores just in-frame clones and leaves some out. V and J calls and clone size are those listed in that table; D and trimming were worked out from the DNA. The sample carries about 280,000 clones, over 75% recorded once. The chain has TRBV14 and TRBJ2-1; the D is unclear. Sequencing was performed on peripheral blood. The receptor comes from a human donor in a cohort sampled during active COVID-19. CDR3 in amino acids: CASSLVNEQFF. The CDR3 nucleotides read TGTGCCAGCAGCCTTGTAAATGAGCAGTTCTTC.